This is a list of T cell receptor beta chains from one sample in a study of neurological immune-mediated disorders. TCRdb independently ran MiXCR on the 5' RACE reads; one entry per CDR3 protein. The repertoire includes roughly 48,000 distinct CDR3 sequences, over 4.5% of them detected once, and less than 1.5% sits in the top ten. The sequencing input was CD4+ T cells from blood. These receptors came from a woman between 18 and 29 years old with multiple sclerosis. Each CDR3 is given with its conserved first and last residue. The D gene is left open where the match is weak. Size tells how often a clone was seen (once, few, many) or the class of an expanded clone, and some rows leave it out.

J: TRBJ2-1; D: TRBD2; size: many; V: TRBV6-2/TRBV6-3; CDR3: CASSTSKRGFNYEQFF; DNA: TGTGCCAGCAGCACATCCAAGCGGGGGTTTAACTATGAGCAGTTCTTC
J: TRBJ2-1; D: TRBD1; size: many; V: TRBV5-1; CDR3: CASSLGGTGTNEQFF; DNA: TGCGCCAGCAGCCTTGGGGGGACAGGGACGAATGAGCAGTTCTTC
J: TRBJ2-1; D: .; size: many; V: TRBV5-1; CDR3: CASSVAPGLNNEQFF; DNA: TGCGCCAGCAGCGTAGCCCCGGGACTCAATAATGAGCAGTTCTTC
J: TRBJ1-1; D: TRBD1; size: many; V: TRBV27; CDR3: CASSYGRGGTEAFF; DNA: TGTGCCAGCAGTTACGGCAGGGGGGGAACTGAAGCTTTCTTT
J: TRBJ1-6; D: .; size: many; V: TRBV29-1; CDR3: CSVRQTVNSPLHF; DNA: TGCAGCGTCCGACAGACCGTTAATTCACCCCTCCACTTT
J: TRBJ1-6; D: TRBD1; size: .; V: TRBV19; CDR3: CASNHLTGVNNSPLHF; DNA: TGTGCCAGCAACCATCTGACAGGGGTAAATAATTCACCCCTCCACTTT
J: TRBJ2-7; D: TRBD1; size: many; V: TRBV5-1; CDR3: CASSHTMGQPTYEQYF; DNA: TGCGCCAGCAGCCATACTATGGGACAGCCTACCTACGAGCAGTACTTC
J: TRBJ1-1; D: .; size: many; V: TRBV20-1; CDR3: CSARGSMNTEAFF; DNA: TGCAGTGCTAGGGGCAGCATGAACACTGAAGCTTTCTTT
J: TRBJ2-2; D: TRBD1; size: many; V: TRBV11-3; CDR3: CASSLRTGSSGELFF; DNA: TGTGCCAGCAGCTTAAGGACAGGGTCGTCCGGGGAGCTGTTTTTT
J: TRBJ2-4; D: TRBD1; size: many; V: TRBV5-1; CDR3: CASSLEGGEWDIQYF; DNA: TGCGCCAGCAGCTTGGAAGGGGGCGAATGGGACATTCAGTACTTC
J: TRBJ1-3; D: TRBD1; size: many; V: TRBV5-1; CDR3: CASSLSPKWTGRGNTIYF; DNA: TGCGCCAGCAGCTTGTCACCCAAGTGGACAGGGCGCGGAAACACCATATATTTT
J: TRBJ2-1; D: .; size: few; V: TRBV12-3/TRBV12-4; CDR3: CASSKPGYNEQFF; DNA: TGTGCCAGCAGTAAGCCGGGGTACAATGAGCAGTTCTTC
J: TRBJ2-5; D: .; size: .; V: TRBV11-3; CDR3: CASSGPGETQYF; DNA: TGTGCCAGCAGCGGGCCGGGAGAGACCCAGTACTTC
J: TRBJ1-6; D: .; size: many; V: TRBV11-2; CDR3: CASSLVPGSPLHF; DNA: TGTGCCAGCAGCTTAGTGCCAGGGTCACCCCTCCACTTT
J: TRBJ1-2; D: TRBD1; size: many; V: TRBV6-5; CDR3: CASSFRDSFYGYTF; DNA: TGTGCCAGCAGTTTCCGGGACAGTTTCTATGGCTACACCTTC
J: TRBJ1-1; D: .; size: .; V: TRBV5-1; CDR3: CASSLAWDTEAFF; DNA: TGCGCCAGCAGCTTGGCCTGGGACACTGAAGCTTTCTTT
J: TRBJ2-3; D: .; size: few; V: TRBV5-1; CDR3: CASSLDGGPDTQYF; DNA: TGCGCCAGCAGCTTGGATGGAGGCCCAGATACGCAGTATTTT
J: TRBJ1-1; D: .; size: .; V: TRBV15; CDR3: CATSSGRANTEAFF; DNA: TGTGCCACCAGCAGCGGCAGGGCAAACACTGAAGCTTTCTTT
J: TRBJ2-1; D: TRBD2; size: many; V: TRBV7-2; CDR3: CASSQASGGYNEQFF; DNA: TGTGCCAGCAGCCAAGCTAGCGGGGGGTACAATGAGCAGTTCTTC
J: TRBJ1-1; D: .; size: many; V: TRBV20-1; CDR3: CSARDGGGGNTEAFF; DNA: TGCAGTGCTAGAGATGGGGGGGGTGGAAACACTGAAGCTTTCTTT
J: TRBJ2-3; D: TRBD2; size: many; V: TRBV20-1; CDR3: CSASGLSGGTTDTQYF; DNA: TGCAGTGCTAGCGGTCTTAGCGGGGGAACCACAGATACGCAGTATTTT
J: TRBJ1-6; D: .; size: many; V: TRBV12-3/TRBV12-4; CDR3: CASSLGQSPLHF; DNA: TGTGCCAGCAGTTTAGGGCAGTCACCCCTCCACTTT
J: TRBJ1-4; D: .; size: many; V: TRBV5-1; CDR3: CASSLVGSRNEKLFF; DNA: TGCGCCAGCAGCTTGGTGGGCAGTCGTAATGAAAAACTGTTTTTT
J: TRBJ2-2; D: TRBD1; size: many; V: TRBV20-1; CDR3: CSANRGRDGELFF; DNA: TGCAGTGCTAACAGGGGGCGGGACGGGGAGCTGTTTTTT
J: TRBJ1-1; D: .; size: few; V: TRBV6-2/TRBV6-3; CDR3: CASSYSFRSEAFF; DNA: TGTGCCAGCAGTTACTCATTCCGGAGTGAAGCTTTCTTT
J: TRBJ1-3; D: .; size: many; V: TRBV5-1; CDR3: CASSPEVGGSGNTIYF; DNA: TGCGCCAGCAGCCCTGAGGTCGGGGGCTCTGGAAACACCATATATTTT
J: TRBJ1-1; D: TRBD1; size: many; V: TRBV30; CDR3: CAWRQGLATEAFF; DNA: TGTGCCTGGCGACAGGGGCTCGCCACTGAAGCTTTCTTT
J: TRBJ2-1; D: .; size: many; V: TRBV30; CDR3: CAWSVGGIRQFF; DNA: TGTGCCTGGAGTGTTGGGGGCATTCGGCAGTTCTTC
J: TRBJ1-3; D: .; size: many; V: TRBV25-1; CDR3: CASSEPYSGNTIYF; DNA: TGTGCCAGCAGTGAACCTTACTCTGGAAACACCATATATTTT
J: TRBJ2-7; D: .; size: many; V: TRBV7-2; CDR3: CASSFRWGGPYEQYF; DNA: TGTGCCAGCAGCTTCAGGTGGGGGGGCCCCTACGAGCAGTACTTC
J: TRBJ2-5; D: .; size: many; V: TRBV6-2/TRBV6-3; CDR3: CASSSIVRETQYF; DNA: TGTGCCAGCAGCTCGATAGTCAGAGAGACCCAGTACTTC
J: TRBJ1-1; D: TRBD1; size: many; V: TRBV20-1; CDR3: CSAMGQPNTEAFF; DNA: TGCAGTGCTATGGGACAGCCGAACACTGAAGCTTTCTTT
J: TRBJ1-5; D: .; size: many; V: TRBV7-2; CDR3: CASSLPGNRQPQHF; DNA: TGTGCCAGCAGCTTACCGGGGAATCGTCAGCCCCAGCATTTT
J: TRBJ1-3; D: .; size: many; V: TRBV6-5; CDR3: CASSYSPRSYSGNTIYF; DNA: TGTGCCAGCAGTTACTCGCCCCGGTCGTACTCTGGAAACACCATATATTTT
J: TRBJ2-7; D: .; size: many; V: TRBV29-1; CDR3: CSVVNKGREQYF; DNA: TGCAGCGTTGTAAATAAAGGCAGAGAGCAGTACTTC
J: TRBJ2-5; D: TRBD1; size: many; V: TRBV5-1; CDR3: CASTLFRTGQGQETQYF; DNA: TGCGCCAGCACCCTATTCAGGACAGGGCAAGGCCAAGAGACCCAGTACTTC
J: TRBJ2-1; D: .; size: .; V: TRBV10-3; CDR3: CAIQGPYNEQFF; DNA: TGTGCCATACAGGGTCCCTACAATGAGCAGTTCTTC
J: TRBJ2-4; D: .; size: many; V: TRBV5-4; CDR3: CASSVGHAFKNIQYF; DNA: TGTGCCAGCAGCGTGGGACACGCCTTCAAAAACATTCAGTACTTC
J: TRBJ2-5; D: .; size: many; V: TRBV7-2; CDR3: CASSLVGGGGQETQYF; DNA: TGTGCCAGCAGCTTAGTTGGGGGAGGTGGCCAAGAGACCCAGTACTTC
J: TRBJ1-4; D: .; size: many; V: TRBV3-1; CDR3: CASSQGGVNEKLFF; DNA: TGTGCCAGCAGCCAAGGAGGGGTGAATGAAAAACTGTTTTTT
J: TRBJ2-2; D: .; size: many; V: TRBV10-3; CDR3: CAISGHQSNTGELFF; DNA: TGTGCCATCAGTGGCCACCAATCGAACACCGGGGAGCTGTTTTTT
J: TRBJ1-5; D: .; size: few; V: TRBV16; CDR3: CASSQSSPKDQPQHF; DNA: TGTGCCAGCAGCCAATCATCCCCAAAGGATCAGCCCCAGCATTTT
J: TRBJ2-1; D: TRBD1; size: many; V: TRBV6-5; CDR3: CASSYPTAGTGYEQFF; DNA: TGTGCCAGCAGTTATCCAACAGCCGGGACAGGCTATGAGCAGTTCTTC
J: TRBJ1-2; D: .; size: many; V: TRBV29-1; CDR3: CSVVRSGYGYTF; DNA: TGCAGCGTTGTGAGATCAGGGTACGGCTACACCTTC
J: TRBJ2-5; D: .; size: .; V: TRBV9; CDR3: CASSVERDSREKETQYF; DNA: TGTGCCAGCAGCGTAGAAAGAGACTCCCGGGAAAAAGAGACCCAGTACTTC
J: TRBJ2-5; D: .; size: many; V: TRBV2; CDR3: CASSEAGGTRGTQYF; DNA: TGTGCCAGCAGTGAAGCGGGGGGCACCCGGGGGACCCAGTACTTC
J: TRBJ2-3; D: .; size: many; V: TRBV3-1; CDR3: CASSYGAITSTDTQYF; DNA: TGTGCCAGCAGCTATGGAGCAATAACTAGCACAGATACGCAGTATTTT
J: TRBJ2-3; D: .; size: many; V: TRBV10-1; CDR3: CASSPLRGTDTQYF; DNA: TGCGCCAGCAGTCCTCTTCGGGGGACAGATACGCAGTATTTT
J: TRBJ1-1; D: TRBD1; size: many; V: TRBV5-1; CDR3: CASSPDRDQAFF; DNA: TGCGCCAGCAGCCCGGACAGGGACCAAGCTTTCTTT
J: TRBJ1-2; D: TRBD1; size: many; V: TRBV5-1; CDR3: CASSTGQVDFGYTF; DNA: TGCGCCAGCAGCACCGGACAGGTCGACTTTGGCTACACCTTC
J: TRBJ1-1; D: .; size: many; V: TRBV7-2; CDR3: CASSSMGLRGGTEAFF; DNA: TGTGCCAGCAGCTCCATGGGTCTCCGGGGGGGCACTGAAGCTTTCTTT
J: TRBJ2-7; D: TRBD2; size: many; V: TRBV7-3; CDR3: CASSLRAGGDYEQYF; DNA: TGTGCCAGCAGCCTACGAGCCGGGGGGGACTACGAGCAGTACTTC
J: TRBJ1-5; D: .; size: many; V: TRBV20-1; CDR3: CSALGGGTEYSNQPQHF; DNA: TGCAGTGCCCTGGGAGGCGGCACCGAGTATAGCAATCAGCCCCAGCATTTT
J: TRBJ1-2; D: .; size: .; V: TRBV29-1; CDR3: CSVEDWDYGYTF; DNA: TGCAGCGTTGAAGATTGGGACTATGGCTACACCTTC
J: TRBJ2-5; D: TRBD1; size: many; V: TRBV28; CDR3: CASSFRSQGQETQYF; DNA: TGTGCCAGCAGCTTTAGATCACAGGGGCAGGAGACCCAGTACTTC
J: TRBJ1-2; D: TRBD1; size: many; V: TRBV12-3/TRBV12-4; CDR3: CASSSNRGGYTF; DNA: TGTGCCAGCAGTTCCAACAGGGGTGGCTACACCTTC
J: TRBJ2-5; D: TRBD2; size: many; V: TRBV6-1; CDR3: CASSPGLGETQYF; DNA: TGTGCCAGCAGTCCGGGACTAGGAGAGACCCAGTACTTC
J: TRBJ1-1; D: .; size: medium-sized; V: TRBV3-1; CDR3: CASSQDRRTEAFF; DNA: TGTGCCAGCAGCCAAGACAGGAGAACTGAAGCTTTCTTT
J: TRBJ2-3; D: .; size: few; V: TRBV11-2; CDR3: CASSARTTGDTQYF; DNA: TGTGCCAGCAGCGCAAGGACTACGGGAGATACGCAGTATTTT
J: TRBJ2-7; D: .; size: many; V: TRBV5-1; CDR3: CASSLRASEHSYEQYF; DNA: TGCGCCAGCAGCTTAAGGGCCAGTGAACACTCCTACGAGCAGTACTTC